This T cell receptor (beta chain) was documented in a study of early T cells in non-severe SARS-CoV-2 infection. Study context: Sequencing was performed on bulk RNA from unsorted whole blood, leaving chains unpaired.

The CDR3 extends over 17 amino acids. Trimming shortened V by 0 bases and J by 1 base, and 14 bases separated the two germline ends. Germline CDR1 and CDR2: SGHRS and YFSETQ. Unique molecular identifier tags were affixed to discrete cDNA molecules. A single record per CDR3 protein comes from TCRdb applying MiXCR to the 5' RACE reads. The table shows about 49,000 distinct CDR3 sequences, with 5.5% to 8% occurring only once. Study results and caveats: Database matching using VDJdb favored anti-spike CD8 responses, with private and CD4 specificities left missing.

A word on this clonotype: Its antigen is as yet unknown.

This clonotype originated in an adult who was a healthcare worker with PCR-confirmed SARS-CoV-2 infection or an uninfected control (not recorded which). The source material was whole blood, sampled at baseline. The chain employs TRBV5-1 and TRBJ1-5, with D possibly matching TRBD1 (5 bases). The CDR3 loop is CASSLGPRGASNQPQHF. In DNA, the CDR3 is TGCGCCAGCAGCTTGGGGCCCCGAGGGGCAAGCAATCAGCCCCAGCATTTT. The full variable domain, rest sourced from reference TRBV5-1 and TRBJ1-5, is KAGVTQTPRYLIKTRGQQVTLSCSPISGHRSVSWYQQTPGQGLQFLFEYFSETQRNKGNFPGRFSGRQFSNSRSEMNVSTLELGDSALYLCASSLGPRGASNQPQHFGDGTRLSIL.